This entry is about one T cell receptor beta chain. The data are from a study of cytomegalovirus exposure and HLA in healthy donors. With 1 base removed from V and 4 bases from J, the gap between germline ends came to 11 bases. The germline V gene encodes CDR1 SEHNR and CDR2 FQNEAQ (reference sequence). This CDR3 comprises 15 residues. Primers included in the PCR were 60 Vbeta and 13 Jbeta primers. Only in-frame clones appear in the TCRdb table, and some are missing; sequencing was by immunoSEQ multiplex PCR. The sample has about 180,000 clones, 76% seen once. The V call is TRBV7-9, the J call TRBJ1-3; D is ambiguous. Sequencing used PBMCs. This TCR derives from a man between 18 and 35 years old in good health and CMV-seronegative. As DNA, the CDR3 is TGTGCCAGCAGCTTAGGGGAGCTAGACGGAAACACCATATATTTT. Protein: CASSLGELDGNTIYF.